Listed below are T cell receptor beta chains from one sample, sequenced in a study of shared clonotypes between healthy human individuals. Clones were sequenced by immunoSEQ multiplex PCR, and TCRdb holds only the in-frame ones, with some missing. The table has fewer than 850,000 clones, about 96% seen once; the top ten hold less than 0.25%. Specimen: naive CD8+ T cells sorted from blood. These TCRs come from a man younger than 45 in good health. The CDR3 runs from the conserved cysteine through the conserved F or W. Each record gives: clone size, J gene, D gene, V gene, CDR3 DNA, CDR3 protein. A D gene is named only where the DNA matches it firmly. Where a row states a size, it is once, few, many or the class of an expanded clone; other rows omit it.

once | TRBJ2-2 | - | TRBV6-5 | TGTGCCAGCAGTCTCTATAACACCGGGGAGCTGTTTTTT | CASSLYNTGELFF
once | TRBJ2-7 | - | TRBV14 | TGTGCCAGCAGCCAAGAAGGCACCTACTACGAGCAGTACTTC | CASSQEGTYYEQYF
- | TRBJ2-5 | - | TRBV11-2 | TGTGCCAGCAGCTTAGATCCCAGGGCCGAGACCCAGTACTTC | CASSLDPRAETQYF
once | TRBJ2-1 | - | TRBV27 | TGTGCCAGCAGTTTTTTGATTGGGGATGAGCAGTTCTTC | CASSFLIGDEQFF
- | TRBJ2-7 | TRBD1 | TRBV7-9 | TGTGCCAGTACAGGGGCTAACGAGCAGTACTTC | CASTGANEQYF
- | TRBJ2-7 | - | TRBV29-1 | TGCAGCGTTGAAGGGTACGGGGGCGTGTACGAGCAGTACTTC | CSVEGYGGVYEQYF
- | TRBJ2-7 | - | TRBV5-1 | TGCGCCAGCAGCCCGATGGAGCGGCTCTACGAGCAGTACTTC | CASSPMERLYEQYF
- | TRBJ2-7 | - | TRBV29-1 | TGCAGCGTCACCGGGGGGCCTCTTTCCTACGAGCAGTACTTC | CSVTGGPLSYEQYF
- | TRBJ1-1 | - | TRBV7-8 | TGTGCCAGCAGCAATCCGGCGGGGTCACCGTCTGAAGCTTTCTTT | CASSNPAGSPSEAFF
- | TRBJ2-1 | - | TRBV7-9 | TGTGCCAGCAGCTCTCCTCGGAGCAACTACAATGAGCAGTTCTTC | CASSSPRSNYNEQFF
- | TRBJ1-3 | - | TRBV28 | TGTGCCAGCAGGAGGGAGTCTGGAAACACCATATATTTT | CASRRESGNTIYF
- | TRBJ2-7 | TRBD1 | TRBV2 | TGTGCCAGCAGGGGACAGGGAACCTACGAGCAGTACTTC | CASRGQGTYEQYF
- | TRBJ1-1 | - | TRBV29-1 | TGCAGCGTTGAGGACCTCCGGGCCTCCATCGCTTTCTTT | CSVEDLRASIAFF
- | TRBJ2-1 | TRBD2 | TRBV7-9 | TGTGCCAGCAGCACCCGGACTAGCGGGAGAACTAGTGAGCAGTTCTTC | CASSTRTSGRTSEQFF